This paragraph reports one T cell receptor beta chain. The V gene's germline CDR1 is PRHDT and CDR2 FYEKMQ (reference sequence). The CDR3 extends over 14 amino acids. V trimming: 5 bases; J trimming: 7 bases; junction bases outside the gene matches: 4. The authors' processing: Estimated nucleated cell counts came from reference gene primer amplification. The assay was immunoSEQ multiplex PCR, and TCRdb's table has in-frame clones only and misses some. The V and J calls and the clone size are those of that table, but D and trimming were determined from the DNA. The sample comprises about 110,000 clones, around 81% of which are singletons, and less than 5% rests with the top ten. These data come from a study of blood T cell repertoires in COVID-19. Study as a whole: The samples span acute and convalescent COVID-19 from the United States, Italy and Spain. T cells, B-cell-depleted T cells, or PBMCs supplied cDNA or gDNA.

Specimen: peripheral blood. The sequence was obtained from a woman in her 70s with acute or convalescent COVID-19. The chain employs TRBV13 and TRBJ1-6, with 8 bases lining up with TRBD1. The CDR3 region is CASSHRGMNSPLHF. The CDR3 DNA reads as TGTGCCAGCAGCCACAGGGGGATGAATTCACCCCTCCACTTT. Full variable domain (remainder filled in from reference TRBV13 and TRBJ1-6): AAGVIQSPRHLIKEKRETATLKCYPIPRHDTVYWYQQGPGQDPQFLISFYEKMQSDKGSIPDRFSAQQFSDYHSELNMSSLELGDSALYFCASSHRGMNSPLHFGNGTRLTVT.